The clone carrying this T cell receptor (beta chain) has a single count. The record originates from a study of T cells in Graves' hyperthyroidism and ophthalmopathy. RNA transcripts provided the source from which TCR beta CDR3 regions were amplified. Using the HTBI primer set, a first-round RT-PCR was run on the TCR CDR3. TCRdb independently ran MiXCR on the multiplex PCR reads; one entry per CDR3 protein. The repertoire consists of some 350,000 distinct CDR3 sequences, with approximately 25% occurring once and the leading ten covering around 67%. This CDR3 comprises 17 residues. Germline loops: CDR1 MRHNA, CDR2 SNTAGT. V dropped 7 bases and J dropped 9 bases, with 25 bases sitting between them.

This TCR derives from a man aged 50 to 60 with Graves' hyperthyroidism. The rearrangement joins TRBV6-4 to TRBJ1-6; maybe TRBD1 (6 bases). The specimen was blood. The CDR3 loop is CASIVQSRDNKFSPLHF. The CDR3 nucleotides read TGTGCCAGCATTGTCCAGAGCCGGGACAACAAGTTTTCACCCCTCCACTTT.